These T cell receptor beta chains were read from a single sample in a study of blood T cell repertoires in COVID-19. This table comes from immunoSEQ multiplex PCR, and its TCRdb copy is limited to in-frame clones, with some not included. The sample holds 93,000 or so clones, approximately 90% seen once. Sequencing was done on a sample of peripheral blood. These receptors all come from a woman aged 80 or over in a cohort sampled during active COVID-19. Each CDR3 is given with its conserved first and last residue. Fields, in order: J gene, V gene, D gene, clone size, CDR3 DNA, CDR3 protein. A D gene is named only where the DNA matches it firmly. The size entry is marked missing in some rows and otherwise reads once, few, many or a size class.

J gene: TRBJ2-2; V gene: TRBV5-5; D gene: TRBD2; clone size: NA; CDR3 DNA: TGTGCCAGCAGCTGGTTCACTAGCGGGAGATCCGGCGGGGAGCTGTTTTTT; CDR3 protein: CASSWFTSGRSGGELFF
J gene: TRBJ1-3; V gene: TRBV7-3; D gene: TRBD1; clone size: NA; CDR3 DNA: TGTGCCAGCAGCTGGGACAGTGGAAACACCATATATTTT; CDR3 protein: CASSWDSGNTIYF
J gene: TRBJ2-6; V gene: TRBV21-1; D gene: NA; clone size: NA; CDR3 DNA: TGTGCCAGCAGGCCATGTAGGCTGGCGGGGGGGGATTGGGCCAACGTCCTGACTTTC; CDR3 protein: CASRPCRLAGGDWANVLTF
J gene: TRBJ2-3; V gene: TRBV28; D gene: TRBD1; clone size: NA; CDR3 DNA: TGTGCCAGCAGTCCCAGGACAGGAACCACAGATACGCAGTATTTT; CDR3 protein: CASSPRTGTTDTQYF
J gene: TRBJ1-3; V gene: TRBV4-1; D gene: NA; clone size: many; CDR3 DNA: TGCGCCAGCAGCCAACACGGACTTACTGGAAACACCATATATTTT; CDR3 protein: CASSQHGLTGNTIYF
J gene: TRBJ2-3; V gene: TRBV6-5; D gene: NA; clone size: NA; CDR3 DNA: TGTGCCAGCATGCTGGGTCGGGACTTCACAGATACGCAGTATTTT; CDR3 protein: CASMLGRDFTDTQYF
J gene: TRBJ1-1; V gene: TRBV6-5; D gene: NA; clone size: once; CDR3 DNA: TGTGCCAGCAGTTACGCCAGGGGTTTCGGTGAAGCTTTCTTT; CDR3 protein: CASSYARGFGEAFF
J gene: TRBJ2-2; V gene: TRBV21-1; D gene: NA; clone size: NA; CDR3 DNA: TGTGCCAGCAGCAAAGCGGGGGGGCCAAAAAACACCGGGGAGCTGTTTTTT; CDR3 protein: CASSKAGGPKNTGELFF
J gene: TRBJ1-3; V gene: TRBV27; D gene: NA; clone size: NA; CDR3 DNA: TGTGCCAGCAGTTCCGGCCAGGCCAACTCTGGAAACACCATATATTTT; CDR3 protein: CASSSGQANSGNTIYF
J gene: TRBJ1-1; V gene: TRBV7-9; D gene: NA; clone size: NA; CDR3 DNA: TGTGCCAGCAGCGGTCCCCGGGTGAACACTGAAGCTTTCTTT; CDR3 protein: CASSGPRVNTEAFF
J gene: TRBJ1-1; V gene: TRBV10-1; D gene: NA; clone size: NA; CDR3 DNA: TGCGCCACCCAGGGCCTGAACACTGAAGCTTTCTTT; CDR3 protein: CATQGLNTEAFF
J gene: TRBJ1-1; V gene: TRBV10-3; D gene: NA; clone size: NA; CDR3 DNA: TGTGCCATCAGTGGGGGAGAGGCCATTGAAGCTTTCTTT; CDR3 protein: CAISGGEAIEAFF
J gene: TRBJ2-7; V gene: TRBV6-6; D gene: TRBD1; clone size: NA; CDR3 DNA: TGTGCCAGCAGCTGGGACAGCTCCTACGAGCAGTACTTC; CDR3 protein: CASSWDSSYEQYF
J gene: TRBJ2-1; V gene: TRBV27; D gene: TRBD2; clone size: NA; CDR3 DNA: TGTGCCAGCAGTTTTGGGACTAGCGGGAGGAATGAGCAGTTCTTC; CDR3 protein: CASSFGTSGRNEQFF
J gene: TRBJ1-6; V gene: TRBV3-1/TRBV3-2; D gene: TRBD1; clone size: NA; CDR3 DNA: TGTGCCAGCAGCCCCCGAACAGGGGGTAATTCACCCCTCCACTTT; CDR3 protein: CASSPRTGGNSPLHF
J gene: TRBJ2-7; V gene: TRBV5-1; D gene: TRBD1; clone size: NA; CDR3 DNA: TGCGCCAGCCGGGACAGGGGGCGCGACGAGCAGTACTTC; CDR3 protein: CASRDRGRDEQYF